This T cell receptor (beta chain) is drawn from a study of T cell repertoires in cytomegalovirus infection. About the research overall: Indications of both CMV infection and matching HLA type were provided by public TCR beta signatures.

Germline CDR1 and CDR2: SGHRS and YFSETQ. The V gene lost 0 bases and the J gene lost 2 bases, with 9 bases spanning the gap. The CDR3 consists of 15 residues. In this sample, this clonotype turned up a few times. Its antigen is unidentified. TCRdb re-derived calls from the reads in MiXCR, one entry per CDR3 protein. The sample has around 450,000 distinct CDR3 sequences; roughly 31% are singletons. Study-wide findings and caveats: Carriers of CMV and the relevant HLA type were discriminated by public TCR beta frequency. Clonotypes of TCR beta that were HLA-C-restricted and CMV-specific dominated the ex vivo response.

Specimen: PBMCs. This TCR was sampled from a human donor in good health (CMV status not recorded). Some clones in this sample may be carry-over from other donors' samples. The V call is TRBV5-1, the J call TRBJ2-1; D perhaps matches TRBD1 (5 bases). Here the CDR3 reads CASSLDQGPYNEQFF. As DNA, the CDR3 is TGCGCCAGCAGCTTGGACCAGGGTCCCTACAATGAGCAGTTCTTC.